One sample yielded the 20 T cell receptor beta chains listed below, sequenced in a study of T-cell reconstitution after alpha-beta-depleted transplantation in children. This sample's TCRbeta library carried unique molecular identifier barcodes. TCRdb reprocessed the PCR reads via MiXCR and lists one record per CDR3 protein. This sample yields 450,000 to 600,000 distinct CDR3 sequences, of which under 12% are seen a single time; around 2% belongs to the top ten. The starting material was PBMCs, obtained before TCRalphabeta/CD19-depleted stem cell transplant. These receptors all come from a child aged 2 to 9 with inherited bone marrow failure, due to receive a stem cell transplant.

This clonotype has only a few counts. The chain is built from TRBV20-1 and TRBJ2-5; possible D gene TRBD2, 5 bases. CDR1 DFQATT and CDR2 SNEGSKA come from the germline V gene (reference sequence). V lost 6 bases, J lost 3 bases, and 17 bases lay in between. There are 14 residues in the CDR3. In nucleotides, the CDR3 is TGCAGTGCCCTCCCCCGGACTGGGGAAGAGACCCAGTACTTC. It translates to CSALPRTGEETQYF.

This clonotype was detected ten times or more. The gene calls are TRBV20-1 and TRBJ2-7, with 7 bases fitting TRBD2. This CDR3 has 14 residues. J gave up 6 bases and V 0 bases, and 8 bases lay outside the gene matches. Germline V gene lookup returns CDR1 DFQATT and CDR2 SNEGSKA (reference sequence). The CDR3 protein is CSARDGRRFGEQYF. CDR3 nucleotide sequence: TGCAGTGCTAGAGACGGGAGGCGGTTTGGCGAGCAGTACTTC.

This clonotype was detected ten times or more. The rearrangement links TRBV5-5 to TRBJ2-2; D possibly corresponds to TRBD1 (6 bases). The CDR3 totals 17 residues. V dropped 4 bases and J dropped 1 base, with 17 bases sitting between them. Germline CDR1 and CDR2: SGHKS and YYEKEE (reference sequence). CDR3 sequence (DNA): TGTGCCAGCAGCCCTATCCAGGGACACCTGAACACCGGGGAGCTGTTTTTT. This gives the protein CASSPIQGHLNTGELFF. Variable domain in full (rest from reference TRBV5-5 and TRBJ2-2): DAGVTQSPTHLIKTRGQQVTLRCSPISGHKSVSWYQQVLGQGPQFIFQYYEKEERGRGNFPDRFSARQFPNYSSELNVNALLLGDSALYLCASSPIQGHLNTGELFFGEGSRLTVL.

This clonotype was seen many times. The V and J genes are TRBV3-1 and TRBJ2-2; 8 bases are shared with TRBD2. The J segment lost 5 bases and the V segment lost 0 bases, leaving 2 bases of the junction unmatched. The CDR3 spans 15 residues. Germline V CDR1 and CDR2: LGHDT, YNNKEL (reference sequence). Here the CDR3 DNA reads TGTGCCAGCAGCCAAGATCCTAGCGGGACCGGGGAGCTGTTTTTT. It yields the protein CASSQDPSGTGELFF.

Ten or more counts support this clonotype. The rearrangement uses TRBV27 and TRBJ2-5; TRBD1 or TRBD2 may be the D gene (5 bases each). Between the trimmed V and J ends, which lost 0 bases and 5 bases, there was a span of 7 bases. Germline V lookup: CDR1 MNHEY, CDR2 SMNVEV (reference sequence). This CDR3 is built from 13 residues. Written as DNA, the CDR3 is TGTGCCAGCAGTTTATCCGGGGACGAGACCCAGTACTTC. It yields the protein CASSLSGDETQYF.

This clonotype showed up many times. This chain connects TRBV27 to TRBJ2-7; a possible D gene is TRBD1 (6 bases). Trimming removed 2 bases from V and 3 bases from J, with 14 bases in between. Germline CDR1 and CDR2: MNHEY and SMNVEV (reference sequence). The CDR3 sequence is 15 residues long. This chain's CDR3 is CASSLVQGYGYEQYF. Written as DNA, the CDR3 is TGTGCCAGCAGTTTAGTTCAGGGGTATGGCTACGAGCAGTACTTC.

This clonotype was counted many times. The chain combines TRBV4-1 with TRBJ2-7; 9 bases are a match to TRBD2. V lost 1 base, J lost 4 bases, and 8 bases stayed unmatched. CDR1 is MGHRA, CDR2 YSYEKL, per germline. The CDR3 spans 16 residues. The CDR3 DNA reads as TGCGCCAGCAGCCAAGTCCCGGGACTAGCTTCGTACGAGCAGTACTTC. Translating it yields CASSQVPGLASYEQYF.

There are a few counts of this clonotype. The CDR3 spells CASSLNSYEGNEQYF. The CDR3 coding sequence is TGTGCCAGCAGCTTGAATAGCTACGAGGGAAACGAGCAGTACTTC. The chain combines TRBV5-6 with TRBJ2-7; tentative D call: TRBD2 (5 bases). CDR1 is SGHDT, CDR2 YYEEEE, per germline. The ends were cut back, 1 base at V and 5 bases at J, with 16 bases in the middle. This CDR3 is built from 15 residues.

This clonotype came up many times. The chain combines TRBV20-1 with TRBJ1-2; D perhaps matches TRBD1 (6 bases). CDR3 size: 16 residues. V was cut by 3 bases and J by 4 bases, with 21 bases left in between. CDR1 and CDR2 from the germline V gene are DFQATT and SNEGSKA (reference sequence). The CDR3 sequence: CSASGGAVDFFYGYTF. The CDR3 DNA is TGCAGTGCTAGTGGGGGGGCAGTTGACTTCTTCTATGGCTACACCTTC.

This clonotype was detected many times. The rearrangement joins TRBV5-1 to TRBJ1-3; TRBD1 matches 7 bases. Germline CDR1 SGHRS, CDR2 YFSETQ. The length of the CDR3 is 15 residues. Unmatched junction bases numbered 4, after V lost 1 base and J lost 3 bases. As DNA, the CDR3 is TGCGCCAGCAGCTTGACAGGGGTCCTTGGAAACACCATATATTTT. Translating gives CASSLTGVLGNTIYF.

The chain carries TRBV12-3 or TRBV12-4 and TRBJ2-4, with D tentatively TRBD1 (6 bases). This CDR3 spans 16 amino acids. The V and J ends lost 5 bases and 1 base respectively, with 15 bases between them. CDR3 loop: CASSLTATGAKNIQYF. DNA of the CDR3: TGTGCCAGCAGTCTAACCGCCACAGGGGCCAAAAACATTCAGTACTTC.

This sequence joins TRBV2 and TRBJ2-2, with TRBD2 identical over 7 bases. Unmatched junction bases numbered 5, after V lost 4 bases and J lost 0 bases. Looked up from germline, CDR1 is SNHLY and CDR2 is FYNNEI. The CDR3 covers 16 residues. CDR3 protein: CASSVQLAANTGELFF. CDR3 coding DNA: TGTGCCAGCAGTGTGCAGCTAGCGGCGAACACCGGGGAGCTGTTTTTT.

This clonotype occurred many times. The CDR3 nucleotides read TGTGCCAGCAGTATGACTAGCGGGGGAACCTACGAGCAGTACTTC. Encoded protein: CASSMTSGGTYEQYF. The chain uses TRBV27 and TRBJ2-7, with TRBD2 identical over 12 bases. The junction had 4 bases not matched to a gene; V was cut back by 5 bases and J by 2 bases. The length of the CDR3 is 15 residues. Germline CDR1 is MNHEY and CDR2 is SMNVEV (reference sequence).

This clonotype came up a few times. The chain employs TRBV6-5 and TRBJ2-7; TRBD1 is a possible D gene (6 bases). The V gene's germline CDR1 is MNHEY and CDR2 SVGAGI. Trimming cost V 0 bases and J 7 bases, with 13 bases left between them. This CDR3 contains 14 residues. The CDR3 region is CASSYSNRAEEQYF. The CDR3 DNA reads TGTGCCAGCAGTTACTCGAACAGGGCGGAGGAGCAGTACTTC.

This clonotype was detected ten times or more. This sequence joins TRBV18 and TRBJ2-3; 8 bases map to TRBD1. J was trimmed by 0 bases and V by 6 bases; bases with no gene match: 11. The CDR3 totals 17 residues. CDR1 and CDR2 from the germline V gene are KGHSH and LQKENI. The CDR3 loop reads CASSPTGAPSSTDTQYF. The CDR3 DNA is TGTGCCAGCTCGCCGACAGGGGCTCCTTCTAGCACAGATACGCAGTATTTT.

Many counts were recorded for this clonotype. V and J are TRBV7-8 and TRBJ2-1, with 12 nucleotides matching TRBD2. The CDR3 loop spans 18 amino acids. J lost 0 bases, V lost 1 base, and 4 bases had no gene match. Germline V CDR1 and CDR2: SGHVS, FQNEAQ. The CDR3 DNA is TGTGCCAGCAGCTTAGGACTAGCGGGAGCCTTCTCCTACAATGAGCAGTTCTTC. Residues: CASSLGLAGAFSYNEQFF.

This clonotype was found once. The chain employs TRBV30 and TRBJ2-1, with 8 nucleotides matching TRBD2. Germline values: CDR1 GTSNPN, CDR2 SVGIG (reference sequence). The CDR3 contains 16 residues. Unmatched junction bases numbered 8, after V lost 0 bases and J lost 4 bases. The CDR3 DNA reads TGTGCCTGGAGTGTATTGGCGGGAGGAGGGTACAATGAGCAGTTCTTC. Amino acid sequence: CAWSVLAGGGYNEQFF. The variable domain in full, completed from reference TRBV30 and TRBJ2-1, reads SQTIHQWPATLVQPVGSPLSLECTVEGTSNPNLYWYRQAAGRGLQLLFYSVGIGQISSEVPQNLSASRPQDRQFILSSKKLLLSDSGFYLCAWSVLAGGGYNEQFFGPGTRLTVL.

Here the CDR3 DNA reads TGCGCCAGCAGCTTGAAGGGGGCCAAGAGCGAGCAGTACTTC. Encoded protein: CASSLKGAKSEQYF. The chain couples TRBV5-1 to TRBJ2-7; TRBD1 matches 7 bases. The germline V gene encodes CDR1 SGHRS and CDR2 YFSETQ. V dropped 1 base and J dropped 6; count of bases not matched to a gene: 7. The CDR3 runs to 14 residues.

As to this clonotype: A much more abundant neighbour one base away suggests this may be a read error. The gene calls are TRBV5-1 and TRBJ2-4; 11 nucleotides match TRBD2. The V gene end was trimmed by 4 bases and the J gene end by 8 bases; junction bases not matched to a gene: 5. Germline V gene lookup returns CDR1 SGHRS and CDR2 YFSETQ. This CDR3 contains 14 residues. CDR3: CASSRLAGNYIQYF. CDR3 DNA: TGCGCCAGCAGCAGACTAGCGGGAAACTACATTCAGTACTTC. The full variable domain, rest sourced from reference TRBV5-1 and TRBJ2-4, is KAGVTQTPRYLIKTRGQQVTLSCSPISGHRSVSWYQQTPGQGLQFLFEYFSETQRNKGNFPGRFSGRQFSNSRSEMNVSTLELGDSALYLCASSRLAGNYIQYFGAGTRLSVL.

In DNA form, the CDR3 reads TGCAGCGTTGAGCCCAGGGTGTCCTACGAGCAGTACTTC. Residues: CSVEPRVSYEQYF. The genes are TRBV29-1 and TRBJ2-7, with a tentative D call TRBD1 (5 bases). The CDR3 runs 13 residues. V lost 3 bases, J lost 1 base, and 10 bases lay in between. Germline V lookup: CDR1 SQVTM, CDR2 ANQGSEA.